A single sample is the source of the 18 T cell receptor beta chains below, sequenced in a study of CD8+CD57+ T cells in acquired aplastic anemia. Patients included in sequencing had previously demonstrated CD8+CD57+ cell expansion by flow cytometry. Genomic DNA provided the template from which TCR beta VDJ and CDR3 profiles were obtained. Using its own MiXCR run on the reads, TCRdb lists one record per CDR3 protein. The profile shows 200,000 to 250,000 distinct CDR3 sequences, approximately 51% of them singletons. Sequenced material: sorted CD4+, CD8+, or CD8+CD57+ T cells (not recorded which) from PBMCs. The receptors here all came from a human donor with aplastic anemia.

This sequence joins TRBV2 and TRBJ1-5, with D perhaps matching TRBD1 (6 bases). Trimming shortened V by 6 bases and J by 2 bases, and 20 bases separated the two germline ends. This CDR3 has 17 residues. Looked up from germline, CDR1 is SNHLY and CDR2 is FYNNEI. The DNA for the CDR3 is TGTGCCAGCAGGAAATTACAGGGATTCGACGGCAATCAGCCCCAGCATTTT. Translation: CASRKLQGFDGNQPQHF.

This clonotype was detected a few times. This chain joins TRBV7-3 and TRBJ2-2; TRBD2 matches 9 bases. This CDR3 region has 16 residues. Germline loops: CDR1 SGHTA, CDR2 FQGTGA. V shed 4 bases, J shed 3 bases, and the junction held 6 bases outside the gene matches. CDR3 sequence (DNA): TGTGCCAGCAGCTATAGCGGGGGCCCCGACACCGGGGAGCTGTTTTTT. Translation gives CASSYSGGPDTGELFF.

Concerning this clonotype: This may be a read error, as it is one base from a much larger clone. The rearrangement uses TRBV5-4 and TRBJ2-2, with 8 bases fitting TRBD2. The CDR3 spans 14 residues. Germline CDR1 reads SGHNT; CDR2 reads YYREEE (reference sequence). This CDR3 reads CASMTGGGTGELLF. The DNA of the CDR3 is TGTGCCAGCATGACGGGGGGGGGAACCGGGGAGCTGCTTTTT.

Many counts were recorded for this clonotype. This sequence joins TRBV20-1 and TRBJ1-1; TRBD1 matches at 7 bases. With V trimmed by 5 bases and J by 4 bases, 4 bases remained unmatched. CDR3 length: 12 residues. Per germline, CDR1 DFQATT and CDR2 SNEGSKA (reference sequence). CDR3: CSAATGATEAFF. The CDR3 DNA is TGCAGTGCTGCAACAGGGGCCACTGAAGCTTTCTTT.

V is TRBV24-1 and J is TRBJ1-5; 7 nucleotides match TRBD1. Per the germline V gene, CDR1 is KGHDR and CDR2 is SFDVKD. The CDR3 totals 14 residues. Germline trimming cut 5 bases from V and 5 bases from J; bases unmatched to any gene: 5. Here the CDR3 reads CATSGDRVDQPQHF. The CDR3 DNA reads as TGTGCCACCAGTGGTGACAGGGTGGATCAGCCCCAGCATTTT.

The chain employs TRBV7-9 and TRBJ2-3, with 8 nucleotides matching TRBD1. Trimming at V came to 8 bases and at J to 1 base, leaving 8 bases not matched to a gene. The CDR3 length is 15 residues. In germline, CDR1 is SEHNR, CDR2 FQNEAQ (reference sequence). CDR3 amino acids: CASDPTGAGTDTQYF. CDR3 bases: TGTGCCAGCGATCCGACAGGGGCAGGCACAGATACGCAGTATTTT.

Ten or more counts support this clonotype. The chain recombines TRBV7-8 with TRBJ1-3; 7 bases map to TRBD1. The CDR3 totals 16 residues. V lost 3 bases, J lost 0 bases, and 5 bases stayed unmatched. The germline V gene has CDR1 SGHVS and CDR2 FQNEAQ. CDR3 DNA sequence: TGTGCCAGCAGCTTTTCCGGGACAGCCTCTGGAAACACCATATATTTT. Its protein product is CASSFSGTASGNTIYF.

This clonotype was found many times. The chain couples TRBV12-3 or TRBV12-4 to TRBJ1-2, with D possibly being TRBD1 (6 bases). This CDR3 has 13 residues. Deletions cut 4 bases from V and 5 bases from J, with 11 bases between. The CDR3 DNA sequence: TGTGCCAGCAGTTCGACAGGAAGGTATGGCTACACCTTC. It translates to CASSSTGRYGYTF.

The chain uses TRBV19 and TRBJ1-1; 7 nucleotides line up with TRBD1. Germline V gene sequence: CDR1 LNHDA, CDR2 SQIVND (reference sequence). This CDR3 region has 15 residues. V lost 3 bases, J lost 8 bases, and 12 bases stayed unmatched. CDR3 sequence: CASSMGTAGETEAFF. The CDR3 DNA reads as TGTGCCAGTAGTATGGGGACAGCAGGTGAGACAGAAGCTTTCTTT. Combining the CDR3 with reference TRBV19 and TRBJ1-1 gives the whole variable domain DGGITQSPKYLFRKEGQNVTLSCEQNLNHDAMYWYRQDPGQGLRLIYYSQIVNDFQKGDIAEGYSVSREKKESFPLTVTSAQKNPTAFYLCASSMGTAGETEAFFGQGTRLTVV.

In its sample, this clonotype was seen a few times. The V gene is TRBV29-1, the J gene TRBJ2-7; D might be TRBD1 (5 bases). The CDR3 consists of 13 residues. Looked up from germline, CDR1 is SQVTM and CDR2 is ANQGSEA. The ends were cut back, 6 bases at V and 6 bases at J, with 18 bases in the middle. CDR3 nucleotides: TGCAGCGTCCGTCGAGGCCAGGGTAGCGAGCAGTACTTC. It codes for CSVRRGQGSEQYF.

The rearrangement joins TRBV29-1 to TRBJ2-7, with D possibly being TRBD1 (5 bases). The V and J ends lost 4 bases and 1 base respectively, with 11 bases between them. This CDR3 has 13 amino acids. Germline CDR1 and CDR2: SQVTM and ANQGSEA. The CDR3 region is CSVANRLSYEQYF. The CDR3 DNA is TGCAGCGTTGCTAACAGGCTTTCCTACGAGCAGTACTTC.

The V and J genes are TRBV12-3 or TRBV12-4 and TRBJ1-5; weak D call: TRBD1 (6 bases). This CDR3 contains 15 residues. The ends were cut back, 6 bases at V and 7 bases at J, with 19 bases in the middle. The CDR3 here is CASRLRDTGRQPQHF. As DNA, the CDR3 is TGTGCCAGCAGGTTACGGGACACCGGTCGACAGCCCCAGCATTTT.

In its sample, this clonotype was seen many times. The V and J genes are TRBV6-6 and TRBJ1-1, with D unclear. V lost 6 bases and J lost 1, with 12 bases in between. Germline V lookup: CDR1 MNHNY, CDR2 SVGAGI (reference sequence). CDR3 size: 14 residues. CDR3 sequence (DNA): TGTGCCAGCAGGGGGTCGGCTGCGAACACTGAAGCTTTCTTT. This codes for CASRGSAANTEAFF.

This clonotype was seen ten or more times. The J gene is TRBJ1-5, the V gene TRBV20-1, with unresolved D. With 3 bases removed from V and 0 bases from J, the gap between germline ends came to 9 bases. This CDR3 has 14 amino acids. The germline V gene encodes CDR1 DFQATT and CDR2 SNEGSKA (reference sequence). CDR3 loop: CSARDGDSNQPQHF. The CDR3, as DNA: TGCAGTGCTAGGGACGGCGATAGCAATCAGCCCCAGCATTTT.

As for this clonotype: A read error is possible here, since a much larger clone lies one base away. The V and J genes are TRBV3-1 and TRBJ2-2, with D maybe TRBD1 (5 bases). Germline lookup yields CDR1 LGHDT and CDR2 YNNKEL (reference sequence). The CDR3 runs to 13 residues. The V gene lost 0 bases and the J gene lost 13 bases, with 12 bases spanning the gap. The CDR3 DNA follows: TGTGCCAGCAGCCAAGAGTGGAGAAGGGGGCTGTTTTTT. Its protein product is CASSQEWRRGLFF.

The chain combines TRBV18 with TRBJ2-1; D perhaps matches TRBD2 (5 bases). The germline CDR1 and CDR2 sequences are KGHSH and LQKENI. The CDR3 contains 15 residues. V lost 3 bases, J lost 5 bases, and 14 bases lay in between. The CDR3 loop is CASSPPTRENNEQFF. The CDR3 coding sequence is TGTGCCAGCTCACCCCCAACTAGGGAGAACAATGAGCAGTTCTTC.

This clonotype was counted at least ten times. The CDR3 reads CAISESGQGAFYGYTF. The CDR3 region has the DNA TGTGCCATCAGTGAGTCGGGGCAGGGGGCATTCTATGGCTACACCTTC. The gene calls are TRBV10-3 and TRBJ1-2, with TRBD1 matching over 8 bases. Germline CDR1 ENHRY, CDR2 SYGVKD. The CDR3 covers 16 residues. J gave up 4 bases and V 0 bases, and 7 bases lay outside the gene matches.

This clonotype came up many times. The chain recombines TRBV20-1 with TRBJ1-5; D not certain. The CDR3 runs to 14 residues. Germline V gene data show CDR1 as DFQATT and CDR2 as SNEGSKA (reference sequence). With 5 bases removed from V and 1 base from J, the gap between germline ends came to 12 bases. The CDR3 DNA sequence: TGCAGTGCTCTTGACCCGAGGAGCAATCAGCCCCAGCATTTT. Residues: CSALDPRSNQPQHF.